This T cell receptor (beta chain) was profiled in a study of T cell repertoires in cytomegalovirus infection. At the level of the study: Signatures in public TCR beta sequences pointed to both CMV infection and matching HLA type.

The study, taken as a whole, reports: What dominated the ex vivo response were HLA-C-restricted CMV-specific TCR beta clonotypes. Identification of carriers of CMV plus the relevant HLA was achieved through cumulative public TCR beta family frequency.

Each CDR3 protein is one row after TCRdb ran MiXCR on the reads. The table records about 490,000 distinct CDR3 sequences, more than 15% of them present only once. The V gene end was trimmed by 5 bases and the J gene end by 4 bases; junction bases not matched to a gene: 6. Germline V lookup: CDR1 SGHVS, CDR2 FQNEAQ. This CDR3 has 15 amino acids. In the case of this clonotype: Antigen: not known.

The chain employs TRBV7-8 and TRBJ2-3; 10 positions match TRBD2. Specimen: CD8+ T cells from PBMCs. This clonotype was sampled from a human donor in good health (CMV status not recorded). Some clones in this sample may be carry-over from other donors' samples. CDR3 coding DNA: TGTGCCAGCAGCCTTAGGGGGACTAGCGCAGATACGCAGTATTTT. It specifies CASSLRGTSADTQYF.